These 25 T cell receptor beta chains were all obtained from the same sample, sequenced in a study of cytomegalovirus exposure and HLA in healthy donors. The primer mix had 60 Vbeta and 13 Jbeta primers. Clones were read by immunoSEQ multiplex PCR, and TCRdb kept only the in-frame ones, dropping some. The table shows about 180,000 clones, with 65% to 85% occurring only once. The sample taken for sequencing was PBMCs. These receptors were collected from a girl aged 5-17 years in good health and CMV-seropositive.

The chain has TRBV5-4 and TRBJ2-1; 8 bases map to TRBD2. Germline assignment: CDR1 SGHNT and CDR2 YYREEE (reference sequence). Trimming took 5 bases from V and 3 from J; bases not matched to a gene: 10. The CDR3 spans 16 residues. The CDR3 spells CASRPAGSGGYNEQFF. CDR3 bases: TGTGCCAGCAGACCGGCCGGGAGCGGGGGCTACAATGAGCAGTTCTTC.

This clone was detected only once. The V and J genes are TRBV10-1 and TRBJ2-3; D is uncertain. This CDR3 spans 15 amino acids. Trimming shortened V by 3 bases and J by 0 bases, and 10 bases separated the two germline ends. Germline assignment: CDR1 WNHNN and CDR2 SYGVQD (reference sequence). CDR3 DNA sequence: TGCGCCAGCAGTGACCACAGAACTAGCACAGATACGCAGTATTTT. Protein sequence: CASSDHRTSTDTQYF.

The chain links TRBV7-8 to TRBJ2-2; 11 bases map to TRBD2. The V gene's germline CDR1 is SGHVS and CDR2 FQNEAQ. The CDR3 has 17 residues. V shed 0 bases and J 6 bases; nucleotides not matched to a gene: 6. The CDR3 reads CASSLATLAGGSGELFF. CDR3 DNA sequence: TGTGCCAGCAGCTTAGCGACGCTAGCGGGAGGATCCGGGGAGCTGTTTTTT. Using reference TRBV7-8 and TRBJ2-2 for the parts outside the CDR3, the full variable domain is GAGVSQSPRYKVAKRGQDVALRCDPISGHVSLFWYQQALGQGPEFLTYFQNEAQLDKSGLPSDRFFAERPEGSVSTLKIQRTQQEDSAVYLCASSLATLAGGSGELFFGEGSRLTVL.

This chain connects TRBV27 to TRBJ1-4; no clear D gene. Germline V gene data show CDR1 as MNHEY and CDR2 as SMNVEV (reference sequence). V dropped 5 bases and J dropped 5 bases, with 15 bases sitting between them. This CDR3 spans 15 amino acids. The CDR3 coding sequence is TGTGCCAGCAGTGCGGAGGGTCGGAGGAATGAAAAACTGTTTTTT. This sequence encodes CASSAEGRRNEKLFF.

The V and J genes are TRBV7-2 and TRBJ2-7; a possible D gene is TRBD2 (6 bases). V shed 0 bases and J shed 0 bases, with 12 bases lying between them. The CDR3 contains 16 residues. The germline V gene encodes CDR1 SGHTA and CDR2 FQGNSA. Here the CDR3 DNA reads TGTGCCAGCAGCTTAGCGGCAGCGGGTTCCTCCTACGAGCAGTACTTC. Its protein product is CASSLAAAGSSYEQYF.

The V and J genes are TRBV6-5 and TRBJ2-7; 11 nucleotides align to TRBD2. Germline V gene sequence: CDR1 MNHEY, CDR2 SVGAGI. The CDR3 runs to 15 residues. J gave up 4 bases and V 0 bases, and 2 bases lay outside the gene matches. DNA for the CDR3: TGTGCCAGCAGTTACTCAGGACTAGCGGGTTACGAGCAGTACTTC. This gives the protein CASSYSGLAGYEQYF.

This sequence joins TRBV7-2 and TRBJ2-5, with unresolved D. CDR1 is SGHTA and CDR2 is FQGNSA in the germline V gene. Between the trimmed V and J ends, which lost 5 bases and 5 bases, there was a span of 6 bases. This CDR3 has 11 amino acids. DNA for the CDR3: TGTGCCAGCAGCCCTAAGGAGACCCAGTACTTC. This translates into CASSPKETQYF.

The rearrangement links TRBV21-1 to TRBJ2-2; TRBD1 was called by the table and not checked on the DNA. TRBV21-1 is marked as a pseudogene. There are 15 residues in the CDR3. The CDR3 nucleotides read TGTGCCAGCAGACGGACAGGGGGTTACACCGGGGAGCTGTTTTTT. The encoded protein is CASRRTGGYTGELFF.

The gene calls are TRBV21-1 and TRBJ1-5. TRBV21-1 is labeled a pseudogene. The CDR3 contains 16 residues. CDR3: CASSKGGWLGNQPQHF. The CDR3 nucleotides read TGTGCCAGCAGCAAAGGAGGGTGGTTGGGCAATCAGCCCCAGCATTTT.

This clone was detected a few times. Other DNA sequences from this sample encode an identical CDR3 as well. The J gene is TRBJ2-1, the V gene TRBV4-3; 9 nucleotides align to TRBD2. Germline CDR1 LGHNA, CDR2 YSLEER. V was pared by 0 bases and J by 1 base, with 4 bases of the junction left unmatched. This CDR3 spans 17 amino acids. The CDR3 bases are TGCGCCAGCAGCCAAGATAGGGCGGGAGGGTCCTACAATGAGCAGTTCTTC. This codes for CASSQDRAGGSYNEQFF.

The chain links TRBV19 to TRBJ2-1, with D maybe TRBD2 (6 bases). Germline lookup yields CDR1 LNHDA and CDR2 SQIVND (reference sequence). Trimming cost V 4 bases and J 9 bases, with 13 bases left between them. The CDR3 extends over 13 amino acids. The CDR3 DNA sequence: TGTGCCAGTAGTAGGGGGGTGATTGGTGAGCAGTTCTTC. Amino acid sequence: CASSRGVIGEQFF.

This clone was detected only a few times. CDR3 coding DNA: TGTGCCAGCAGTCGGCGGGACTATGGCTACACCTTC. Translating it yields CASSRRDYGYTF. The rearrangement uses TRBV2 and TRBJ1-2, with D unclear. The CDR3 contains 12 residues. Germline CDR1 is SNHLY and CDR2 is FYNNEI. V was clipped by 5 bases and J by 3 bases, with 7 bases between them.

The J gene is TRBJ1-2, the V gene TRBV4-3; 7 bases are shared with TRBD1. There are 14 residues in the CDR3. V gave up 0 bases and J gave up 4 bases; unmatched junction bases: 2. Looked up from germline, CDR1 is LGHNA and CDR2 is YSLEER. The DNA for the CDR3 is TGCGCCAGCAGCCAAGAAACAGGGGTCTATGGCTACACCTTC. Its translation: CASSQETGVYGYTF.

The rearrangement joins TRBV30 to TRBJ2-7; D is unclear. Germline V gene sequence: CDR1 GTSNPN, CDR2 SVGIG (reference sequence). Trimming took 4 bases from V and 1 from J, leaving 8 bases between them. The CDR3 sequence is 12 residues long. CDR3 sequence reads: CAWMADSYEQYF. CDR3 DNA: TGTGCCTGGATGGCGGATTCCTACGAGCAGTACTTC.

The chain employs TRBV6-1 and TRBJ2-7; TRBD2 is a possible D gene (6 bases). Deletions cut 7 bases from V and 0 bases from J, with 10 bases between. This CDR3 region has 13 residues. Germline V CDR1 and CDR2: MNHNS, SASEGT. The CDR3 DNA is TGTGCCAGCATCGGACTACTCTCCTACGAGCAGTACTTC. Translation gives CASIGLLSYEQYF.

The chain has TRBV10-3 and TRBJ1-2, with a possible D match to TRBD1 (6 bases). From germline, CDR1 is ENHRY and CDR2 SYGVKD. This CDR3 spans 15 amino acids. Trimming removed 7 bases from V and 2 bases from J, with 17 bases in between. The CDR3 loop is CAIKSTAGANYGYTF. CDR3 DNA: TGTGCCATCAAGTCGACAGCAGGGGCGAACTATGGCTACACCTTC.

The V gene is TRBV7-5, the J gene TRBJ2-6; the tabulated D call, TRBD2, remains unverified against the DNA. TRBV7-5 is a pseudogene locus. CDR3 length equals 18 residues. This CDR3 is CARPRGREQSAGANVLTF. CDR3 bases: TGTGCCAGACCGCGGGGGAGGGAGCAATCTGCTGGGGCCAACGTCCTGACTTTC.

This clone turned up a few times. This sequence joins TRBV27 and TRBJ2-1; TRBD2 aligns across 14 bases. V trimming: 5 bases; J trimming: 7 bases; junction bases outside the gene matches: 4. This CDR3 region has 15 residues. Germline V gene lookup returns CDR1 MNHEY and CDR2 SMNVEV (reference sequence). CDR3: CASSPGLAGVNEQFF. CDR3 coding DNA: TGTGCCAGCAGTCCGGGACTAGCGGGAGTGAATGAGCAGTTCTTC.

CDR3 region: CASSPQGINTEAFF. The CDR3 coding sequence is TGCGCCAGCAGCCCACAGGGAATCAATACTGAAGCTTTCTTT. V usage is TRBV5-1 and J usage is TRBJ1-1, with a tentative D call TRBD1 (6 bases). Deletions cut 4 bases from V and 5 bases from J, with 15 bases between. The V gene's germline CDR1 is SGHRS and CDR2 YFSETQ. CDR3 length: 14 amino acids. Together with reference TRBV5-1 and TRBJ1-1, the CDR3 gives the full variable domain: KAGVTQTPRYLIKTRGQQVTLSCSPISGHRSVSWYQQTPGQGLQFLFEYFSETQRNKGNFPGRFSGRQFSNSRSEMNVSTLELGDSALYLCASSPQGINTEAFFGQGTRLTVV.

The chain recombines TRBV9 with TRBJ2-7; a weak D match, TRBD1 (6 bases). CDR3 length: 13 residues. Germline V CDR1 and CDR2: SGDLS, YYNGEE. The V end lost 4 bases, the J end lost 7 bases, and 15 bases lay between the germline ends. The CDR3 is CASSLGTSEEQYF. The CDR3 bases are TGTGCCAGCAGCCTAGGGACATCGGAGGAGCAGTACTTC.

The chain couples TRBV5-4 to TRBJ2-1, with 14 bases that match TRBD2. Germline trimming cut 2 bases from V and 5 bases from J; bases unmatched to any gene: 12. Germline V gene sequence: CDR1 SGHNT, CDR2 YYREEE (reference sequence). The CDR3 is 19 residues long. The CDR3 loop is CASSFRLAGGADKDNEQFF. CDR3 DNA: TGTGCCAGCAGCTTCCGACTAGCGGGAGGGGCCGATAAGGACAATGAGCAGTTCTTC. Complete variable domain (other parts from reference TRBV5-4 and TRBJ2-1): ETGVTQSPTHLIKTRGQQVTLRCSSQSGHNTVSWYQQALGQGPQFIFQYYREEENGRGNFPPRFSGLQFPNYSSELNVNALELDDSALYLCASSFRLAGGADKDNEQFFGPGTRLTVL.

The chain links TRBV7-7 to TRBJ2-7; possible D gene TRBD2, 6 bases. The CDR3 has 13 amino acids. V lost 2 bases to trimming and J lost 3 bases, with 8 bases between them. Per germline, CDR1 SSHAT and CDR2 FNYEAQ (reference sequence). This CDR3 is CASSLRLGYEQYF. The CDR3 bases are TGTGCCAGCAGCTTAAGACTAGGCTACGAGCAGTACTTC. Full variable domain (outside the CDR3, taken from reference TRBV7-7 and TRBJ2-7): GAGVSQSPRYKVTKRGQDVTLRCDPISSHATLYWYQQALGQGPEFLTYFNYEAQPDKSGLPSDRFSAERPEGSISTLTIQRTEQRDSAMYRCASSLRLGYEQYFGPGTRLTVT.

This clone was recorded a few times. CDR3: CASGVRGQETQYF. DNA of the CDR3: TGCGCCAGCGGGGTACGGGGGCAAGAGACCCAGTACTTC. The chain is built from TRBV5-1 and TRBJ2-5, with a weak D call TRBD2 (6 bases). Trimming stripped 7 bases from V and 2 bases from J, with 12 bases between. Germline CDR1 is SGHRS and CDR2 is YFSETQ. The CDR3 has 13 residues.

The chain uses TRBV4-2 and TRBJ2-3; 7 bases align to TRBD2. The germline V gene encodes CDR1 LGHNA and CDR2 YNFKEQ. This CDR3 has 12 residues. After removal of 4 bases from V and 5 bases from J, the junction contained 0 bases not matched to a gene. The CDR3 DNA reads TGTGCCAGCAGCCCGGGGGGAGATACGCAGTATTTT. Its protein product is CASSPGGDTQYF.

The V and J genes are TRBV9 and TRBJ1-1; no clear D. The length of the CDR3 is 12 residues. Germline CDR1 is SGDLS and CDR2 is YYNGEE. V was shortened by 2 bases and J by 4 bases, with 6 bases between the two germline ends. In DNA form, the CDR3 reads TGTGCCAGCAGCGTCCCAGGCACTGAAGCTTTCTTT. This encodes CASSVPGTEAFF.